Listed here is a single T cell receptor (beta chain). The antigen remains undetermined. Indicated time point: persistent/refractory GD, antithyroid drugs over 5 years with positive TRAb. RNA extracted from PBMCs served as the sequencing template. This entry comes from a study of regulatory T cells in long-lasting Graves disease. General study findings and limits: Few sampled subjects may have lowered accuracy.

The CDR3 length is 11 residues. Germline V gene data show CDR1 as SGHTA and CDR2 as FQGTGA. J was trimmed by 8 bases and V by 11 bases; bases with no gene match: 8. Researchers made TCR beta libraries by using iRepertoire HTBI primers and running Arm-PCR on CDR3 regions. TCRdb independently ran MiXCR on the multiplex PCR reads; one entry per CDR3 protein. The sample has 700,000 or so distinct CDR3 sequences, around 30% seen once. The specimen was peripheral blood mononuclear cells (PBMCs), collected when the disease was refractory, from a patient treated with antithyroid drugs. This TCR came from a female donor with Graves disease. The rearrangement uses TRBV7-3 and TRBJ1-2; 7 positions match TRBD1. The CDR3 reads CALQGRLGYTF. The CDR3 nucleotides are TGTGCCTTACAGGGGAGGCTAGGCTACACCTTC.